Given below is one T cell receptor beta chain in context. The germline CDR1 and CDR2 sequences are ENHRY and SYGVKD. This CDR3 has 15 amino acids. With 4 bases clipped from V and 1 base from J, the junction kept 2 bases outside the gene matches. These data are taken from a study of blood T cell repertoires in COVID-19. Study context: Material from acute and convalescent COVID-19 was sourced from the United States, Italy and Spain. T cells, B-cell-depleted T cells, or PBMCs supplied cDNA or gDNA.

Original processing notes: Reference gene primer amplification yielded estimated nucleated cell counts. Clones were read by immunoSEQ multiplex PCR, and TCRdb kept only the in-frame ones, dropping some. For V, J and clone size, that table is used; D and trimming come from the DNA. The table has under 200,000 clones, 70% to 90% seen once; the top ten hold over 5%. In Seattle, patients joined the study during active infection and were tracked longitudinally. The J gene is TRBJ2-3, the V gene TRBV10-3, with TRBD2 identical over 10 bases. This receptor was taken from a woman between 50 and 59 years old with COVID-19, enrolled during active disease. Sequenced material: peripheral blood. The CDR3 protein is CAISASGGGTDTQYF. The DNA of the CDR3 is TGTGCCATCAGTGCTAGCGGGGGTGGCACAGATACGCAGTATTTT.